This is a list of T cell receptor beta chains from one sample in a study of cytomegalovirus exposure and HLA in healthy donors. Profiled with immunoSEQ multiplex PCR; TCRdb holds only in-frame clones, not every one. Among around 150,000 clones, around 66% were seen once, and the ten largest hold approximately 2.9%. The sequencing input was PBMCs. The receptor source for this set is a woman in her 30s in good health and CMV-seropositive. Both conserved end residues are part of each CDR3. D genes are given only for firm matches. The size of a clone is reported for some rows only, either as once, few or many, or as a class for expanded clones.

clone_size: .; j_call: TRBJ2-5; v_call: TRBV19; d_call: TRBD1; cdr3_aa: CASRTTGWQETQYF; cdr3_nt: TGTGCCAGTAGAACGACAGGGTGGCAAGAGACCCAGTACTTC
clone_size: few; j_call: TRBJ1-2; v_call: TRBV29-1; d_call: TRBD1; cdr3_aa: CSAPGQGIYGYTF; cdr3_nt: TGCAGCGCTCCGGGACAGGGGATTTATGGCTACACCTTC
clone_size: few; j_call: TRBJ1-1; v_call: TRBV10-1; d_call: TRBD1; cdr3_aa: CASSSGTGMNTEAFF; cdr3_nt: TGCGCCAGCAGCTCAGGGACAGGAATGAACACTGAAGCTTTCTTT
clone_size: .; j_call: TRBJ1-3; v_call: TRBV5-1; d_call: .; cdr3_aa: CASSFNAGLSGNTIYF; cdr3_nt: TGCGCCAGCAGCTTCAATGCAGGCCTCTCTGGAAACACCATATATTTT
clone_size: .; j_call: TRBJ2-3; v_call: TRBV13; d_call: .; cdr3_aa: CASSLDRPGKRDTQYF; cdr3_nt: TGTGCCAGCAGCTTAGATCGCCCAGGGAAGCGAGATACGCAGTATTTT
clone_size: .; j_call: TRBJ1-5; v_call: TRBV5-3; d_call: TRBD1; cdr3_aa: CARSFSQGDQPQHF; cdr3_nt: TGTGCCAGAAGCTTTAGCCAGGGGGATCAGCCCCAGCATTTT
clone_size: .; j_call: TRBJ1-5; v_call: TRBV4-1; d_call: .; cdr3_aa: CASSPMGTSNQPQHF; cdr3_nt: TGCGCCAGCAGCCCCATGGGGACAAGCAATCAGCCCCAGCATTTT
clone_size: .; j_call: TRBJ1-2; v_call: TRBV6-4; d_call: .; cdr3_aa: CASKEDRFGYGYTF; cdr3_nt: TGTGCCAGTAAAGAGGACAGATTCGGTTATGGCTACACCTTC
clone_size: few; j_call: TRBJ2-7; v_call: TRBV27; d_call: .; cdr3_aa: CASQVQGAVGYEQYF; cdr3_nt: TGTGCCAGTCAAGTTCAGGGCGCAGTAGGTTACGAGCAGTACTTC
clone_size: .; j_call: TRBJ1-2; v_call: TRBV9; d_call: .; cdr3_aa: CASSVGDTYGYTF; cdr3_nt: TGTGCCAGCAGCGTAGGGGACACCTATGGCTACACCTTC
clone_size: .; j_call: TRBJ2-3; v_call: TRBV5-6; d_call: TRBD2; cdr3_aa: CASSPPPGLAGATDKQYF; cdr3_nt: TGTGCCAGCAGCCCGCCCCCTGGACTAGCGGGGGCCACGGACAAGCAGTATTTT
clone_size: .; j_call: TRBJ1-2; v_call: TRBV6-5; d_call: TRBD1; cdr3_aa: CASSYGEGQGYGYTF; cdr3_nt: TGTGCCAGCAGTTACGGGGAGGGACAGGGGTATGGCTACACCTTC
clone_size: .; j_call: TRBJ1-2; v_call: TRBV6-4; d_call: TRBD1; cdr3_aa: CASSATGTGYGYTF; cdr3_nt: TGTGCCAGCAGCGCCACCGGGACAGGCTATGGCTACACCTTC
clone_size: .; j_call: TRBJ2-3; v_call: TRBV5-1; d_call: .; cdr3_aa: CASSLRVLRPGGQTDTQYF; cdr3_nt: TGCGCCAGCAGCTTGAGGGTGTTGAGGCCCGGGGGTCAGACAGATACGCAGTATTTT
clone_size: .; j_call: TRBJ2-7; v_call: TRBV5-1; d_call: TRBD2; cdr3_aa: CASSLGGGDQYF; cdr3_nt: TGCGCCAGCAGCTTGGGGGGAGGGGACCAGTACTTC
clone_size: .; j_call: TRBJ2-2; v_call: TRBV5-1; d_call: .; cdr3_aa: CASSLERGVNTGELFF; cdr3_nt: TGCGCCAGCAGCTTGGAGCGCGGGGTGAACACCGGGGAGCTGTTTTTT
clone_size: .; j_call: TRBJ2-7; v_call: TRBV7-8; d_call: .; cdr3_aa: CASSWAAYYEQYF; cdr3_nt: TGTGCCAGCAGCTGGGCAGCTTACTACGAGCAGTACTTC
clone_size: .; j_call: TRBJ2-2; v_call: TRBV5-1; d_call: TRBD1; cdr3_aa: CASSGTGNTGELFF; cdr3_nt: TGCGCCAGCAGCGGGACAGGGAACACCGGGGAGCTGTTTTTT
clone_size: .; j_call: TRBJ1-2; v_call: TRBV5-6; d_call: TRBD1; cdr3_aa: CASRTGTGVKSGYTF; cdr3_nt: TGTGCCAGCAGGACCGGGACAGGGGTTAAGTCTGGCTACACCTTC
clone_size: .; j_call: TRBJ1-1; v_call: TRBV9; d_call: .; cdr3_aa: CASSVQTGLVAEAFF; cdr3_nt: TGTGCCAGCAGCGTTCAAACAGGGTTGGTGGCTGAAGCTTTCTTT
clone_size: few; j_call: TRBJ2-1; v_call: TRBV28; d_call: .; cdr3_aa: CASSPPLLVGEQFF; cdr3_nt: TGTGCCAGCAGTCCACCCCTGCTAGTAGGCGAGCAGTTCTTC
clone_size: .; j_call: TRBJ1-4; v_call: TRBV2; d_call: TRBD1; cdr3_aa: CASTSVRGPNEKLFF; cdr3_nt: TGTGCCAGCACCTCGGTTAGGGGGCCGAATGAAAAACTGTTTTTT
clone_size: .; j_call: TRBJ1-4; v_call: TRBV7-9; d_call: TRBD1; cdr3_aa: CASSLGQGAWNEKLFF; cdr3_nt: TGTGCCAGCAGCTTAGGGCAGGGGGCATGGAATGAAAAACTGTTTTTT
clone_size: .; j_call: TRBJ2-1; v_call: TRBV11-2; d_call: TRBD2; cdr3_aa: CASSSARGTSGGINEQFF; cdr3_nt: TGTGCCAGCAGCAGTGCCCGGGGGACTAGCGGGGGTATAAATGAGCAGTTCTTC
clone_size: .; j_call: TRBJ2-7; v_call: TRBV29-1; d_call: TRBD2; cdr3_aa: CSVGLELLGEQYF; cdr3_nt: TGCAGCGTGGGACTAGAACTTCTTGGGGAGCAGTACTTC
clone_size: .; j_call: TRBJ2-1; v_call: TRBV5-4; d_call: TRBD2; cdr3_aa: CASSFSGGIRGEQFF; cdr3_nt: TGTGCCAGCAGCTTTAGCGGGGGTATCCGTGGTGAGCAGTTCTTC
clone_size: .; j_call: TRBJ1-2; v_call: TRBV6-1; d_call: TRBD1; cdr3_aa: CASTGDRDGYTF; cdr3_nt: TGTGCCAGCACTGGGGACAGGGATGGCTACACCTTC
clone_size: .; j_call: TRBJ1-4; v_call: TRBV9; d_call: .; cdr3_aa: CASSLGVTYEKLFF; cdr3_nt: TGTGCCAGCAGCCTGGGAGTTACCTATGAAAAACTGTTTTTT
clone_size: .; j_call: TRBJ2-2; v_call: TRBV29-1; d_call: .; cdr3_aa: CSVEALAGKGRTGELFF; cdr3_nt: TGCAGCGTTGAGGCTTTGGCAGGGAAGGGGAGGACCGGGGAGCTGTTTTTT
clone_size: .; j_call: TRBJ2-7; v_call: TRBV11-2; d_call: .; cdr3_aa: CASSLDPGHFGEQYF; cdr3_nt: TGTGCCAGCAGCTTAGATCCGGGACACTTCGGCGAGCAGTACTTC
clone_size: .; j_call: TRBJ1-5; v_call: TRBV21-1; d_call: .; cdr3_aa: CASSKERTTTGWQPQHF; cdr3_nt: TGTGCCAGCAGCAAAGAAAGGACTACGACGGGGTGGCAGCCCCAGCATTTT
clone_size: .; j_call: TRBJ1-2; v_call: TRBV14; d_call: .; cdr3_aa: CASSQIGQCHF; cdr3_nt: TGTGCCAGCAGCCAGATAGGACAGTGCCACTTC
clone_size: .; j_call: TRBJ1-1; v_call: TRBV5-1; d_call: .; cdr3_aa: CASSLGGTVNTEAFF; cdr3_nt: TGCGCCAGCAGCTTAGGGGGTACGGTAAACACTGAAGCTTTCTTT
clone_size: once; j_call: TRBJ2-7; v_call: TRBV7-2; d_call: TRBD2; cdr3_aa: CASSLRGAGTRITYEQYF; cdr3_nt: TGTGCCAGCAGCTTAAGGGGGGCCGGGACTAGAATCACCTACGAGCAGTACTTC
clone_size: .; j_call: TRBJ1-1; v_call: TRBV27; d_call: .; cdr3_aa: CASSRTGHDTEAFF; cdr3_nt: TGTGCCAGCAGCCGTACAGGGCACGACACTGAAGCTTTCTTT
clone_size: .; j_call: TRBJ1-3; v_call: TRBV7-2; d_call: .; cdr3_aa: CASSSRQLFSGNTIYF; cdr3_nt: TGTGCCAGCAGCTCACGACAGCTCTTCTCTGGAAACACCATATATTTT
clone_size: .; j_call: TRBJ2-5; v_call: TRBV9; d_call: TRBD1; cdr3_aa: CASSVGGQRRETQYF; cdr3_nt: TGTGCCAGCAGCGTAGGGGGACAGCGTCGAGAGACCCAGTACTTC
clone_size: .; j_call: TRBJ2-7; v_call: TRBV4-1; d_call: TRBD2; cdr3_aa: CASSQELALEQYF; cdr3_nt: TGCGCCAGCAGCCAAGAACTAGCGTTGGAACAGTACTTC
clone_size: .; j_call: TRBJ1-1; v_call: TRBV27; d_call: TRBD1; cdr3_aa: CASSSLDRGYTEAFF; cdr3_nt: TGTGCCAGCAGTTCCCTGGACAGGGGATACACTGAAGCTTTCTTT
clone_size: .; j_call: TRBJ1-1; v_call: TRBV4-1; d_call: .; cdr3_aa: CASSQIPLGHLNTEAFF; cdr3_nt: TGCGCCAGCAGCCAAATTCCGCTTGGACACCTGAACACTGAAGCTTTCTTT
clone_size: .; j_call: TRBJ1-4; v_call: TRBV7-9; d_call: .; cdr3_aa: CASSTSGRTEEKLFF; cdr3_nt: TGTGCCAGCAGCACGTCCGGGAGGACGGAAGAAAAACTGTTTTTT
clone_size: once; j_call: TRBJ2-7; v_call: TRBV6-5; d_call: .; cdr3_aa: CASSPTGLGGEQYF; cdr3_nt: TGTGCCAGCAGCCCCACAGGTTTGGGGGGCGAGCAGTACTTC
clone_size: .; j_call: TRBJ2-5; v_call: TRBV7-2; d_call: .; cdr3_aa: CASSLRRQETQYF; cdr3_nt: TGTGCCAGCAGCTTACGCCGGCAAGAGACCCAGTACTTC
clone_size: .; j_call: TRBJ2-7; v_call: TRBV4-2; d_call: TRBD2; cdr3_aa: CASSQGAGGHEQYF; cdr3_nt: TGTGCCAGCAGCCAGGGAGCGGGAGGGCACGAGCAGTACTTC
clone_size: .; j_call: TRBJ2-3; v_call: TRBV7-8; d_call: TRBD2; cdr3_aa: CAVRGGTSGRRSTQYF; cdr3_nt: TGTGCCGTACGAGGGGGGACTAGCGGGAGAAGGTCTACGCAGTATTTT
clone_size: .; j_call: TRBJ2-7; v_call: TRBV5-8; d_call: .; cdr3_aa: CASRGLSTYEQYF; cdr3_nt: TGTGCCAGCCGCGGCTTGTCCACCTACGAGCAGTACTTC
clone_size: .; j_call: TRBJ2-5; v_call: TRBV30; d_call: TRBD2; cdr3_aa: CAWSGGGVAGGPSETQYF; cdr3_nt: TGTGCCTGGAGTGGAGGAGGGGTAGCGGGAGGGCCGTCAGAGACCCAGTACTTC
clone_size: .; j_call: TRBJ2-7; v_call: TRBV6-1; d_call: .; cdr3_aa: CASTAGTSLPEQYF; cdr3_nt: TGTGCCAGCACCGCAGGGACTTCCCTTCCCGAGCAGTACTTC
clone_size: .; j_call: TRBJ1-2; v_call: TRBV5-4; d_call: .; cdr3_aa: CASSLPGNYGYTF; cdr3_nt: TGTGCCAGCAGCTTGCCAGGGAACTATGGCTACACCTTC
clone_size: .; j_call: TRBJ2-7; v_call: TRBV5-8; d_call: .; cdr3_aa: CASSRTGILYEQYF; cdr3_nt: TGTGCCAGCAGCCGTACAGGGATCTTGTACGAGCAGTACTTC
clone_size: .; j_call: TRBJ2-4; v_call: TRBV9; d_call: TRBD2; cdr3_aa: CASSAPGLAGGVQYF; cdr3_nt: TGTGCCAGCAGCGCACCGGGACTAGCGGGGGGGGTTCAGTACTTC
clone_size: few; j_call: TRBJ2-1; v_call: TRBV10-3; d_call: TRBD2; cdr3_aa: CAISELVAGVEQFF; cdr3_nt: TGTGCCATCAGTGAGTTGGTAGCGGGAGTCGAGCAGTTCTTC
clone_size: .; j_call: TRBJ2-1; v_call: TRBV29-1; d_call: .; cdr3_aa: CSVYSIEQFF; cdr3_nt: TGCAGCGTTTACAGCATTGAGCAGTTCTTC
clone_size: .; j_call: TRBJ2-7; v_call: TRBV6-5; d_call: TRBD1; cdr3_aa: CASSYGTGNYEQYF; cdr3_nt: TGTGCCAGCAGTTACGGGACAGGGAACTACGAGCAGTACTTC